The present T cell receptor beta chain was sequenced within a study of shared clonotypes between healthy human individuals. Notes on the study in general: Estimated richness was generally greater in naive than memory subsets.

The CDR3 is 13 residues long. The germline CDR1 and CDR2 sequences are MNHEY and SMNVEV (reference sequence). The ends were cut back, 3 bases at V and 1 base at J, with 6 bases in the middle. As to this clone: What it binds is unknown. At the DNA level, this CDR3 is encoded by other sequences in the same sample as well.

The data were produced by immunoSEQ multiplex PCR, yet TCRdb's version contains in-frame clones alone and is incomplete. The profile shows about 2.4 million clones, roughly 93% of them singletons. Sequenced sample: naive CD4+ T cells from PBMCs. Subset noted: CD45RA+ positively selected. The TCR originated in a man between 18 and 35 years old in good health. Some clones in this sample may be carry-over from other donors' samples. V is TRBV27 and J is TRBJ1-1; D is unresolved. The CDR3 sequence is CASSFDRNTEAFF. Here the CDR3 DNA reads TGTGCCAGCAGTTTTGATCGGAACACTGAAGCTTTCTTT.